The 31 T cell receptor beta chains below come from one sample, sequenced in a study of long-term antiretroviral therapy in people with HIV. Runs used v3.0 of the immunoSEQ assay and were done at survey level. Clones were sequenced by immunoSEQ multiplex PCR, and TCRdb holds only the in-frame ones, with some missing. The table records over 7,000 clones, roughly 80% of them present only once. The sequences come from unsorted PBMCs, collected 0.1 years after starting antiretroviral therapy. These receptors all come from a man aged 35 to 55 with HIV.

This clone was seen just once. The CDR3 loop reads CASRFGLTRIEQYF. DNA for the CDR3: TGTGCCAGCAGATTCGGACTAACCCGGATCGAGCAGTACTTC. The rearrangement joins TRBV2 to TRBJ2-7; weak D call: TRBD2 (6 bases). Trimming removed 6 bases at V and 6 bases at J, with 18 bases between. CDR3 size: 14 residues. Germline CDR1 and CDR2: SNHLY and FYNNEI.

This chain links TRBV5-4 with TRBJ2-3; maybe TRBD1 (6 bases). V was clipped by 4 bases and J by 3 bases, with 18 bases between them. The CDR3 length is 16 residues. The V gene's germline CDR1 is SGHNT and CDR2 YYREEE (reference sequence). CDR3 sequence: CASSTGFDRRTDTQYF. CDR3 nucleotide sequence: TGTGCCAGCAGCACAGGTTTCGACAGGAGAACAGATACGCAGTATTTT.

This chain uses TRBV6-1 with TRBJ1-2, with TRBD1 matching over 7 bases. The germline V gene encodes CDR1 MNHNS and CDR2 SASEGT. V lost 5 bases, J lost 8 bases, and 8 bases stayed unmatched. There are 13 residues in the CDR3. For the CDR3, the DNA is TGTGCCAGCAGTCCACGGGACAGCCTCGGCTACACCTTC. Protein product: CASSPRDSLGYTF.

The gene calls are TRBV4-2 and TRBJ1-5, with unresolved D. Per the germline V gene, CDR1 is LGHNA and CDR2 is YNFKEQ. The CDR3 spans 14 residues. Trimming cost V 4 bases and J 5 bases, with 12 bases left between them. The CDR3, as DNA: TGTGCCAGCAGCCCAGCCGGGAGCGATCAGCCCCAGCATTTT. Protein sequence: CASSPAGSDQPQHF.

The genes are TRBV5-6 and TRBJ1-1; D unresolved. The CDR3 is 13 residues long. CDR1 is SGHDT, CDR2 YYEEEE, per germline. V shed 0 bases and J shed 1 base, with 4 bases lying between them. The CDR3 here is CASSLGTNTEAFF. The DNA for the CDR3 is TGTGCCAGCAGCTTGGGAACGAACACTGAAGCTTTCTTT.

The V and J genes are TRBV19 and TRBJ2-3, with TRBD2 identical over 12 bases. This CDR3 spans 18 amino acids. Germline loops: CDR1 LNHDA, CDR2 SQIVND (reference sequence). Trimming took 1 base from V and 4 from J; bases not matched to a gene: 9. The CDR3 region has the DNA TGTGCCAGTAGTATAGCAACGCTAGCGGGGGGGATCGCAGATACGCAGTATTTT. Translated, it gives CASSIATLAGGIADTQYF.

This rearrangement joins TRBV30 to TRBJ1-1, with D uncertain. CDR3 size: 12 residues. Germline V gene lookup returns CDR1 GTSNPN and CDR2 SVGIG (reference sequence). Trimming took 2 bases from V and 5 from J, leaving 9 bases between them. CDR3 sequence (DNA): TGTGCCTGGAGTCGTCGGTTTACTGAAGCTTTCTTT. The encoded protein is CAWSRRFTEAFF.

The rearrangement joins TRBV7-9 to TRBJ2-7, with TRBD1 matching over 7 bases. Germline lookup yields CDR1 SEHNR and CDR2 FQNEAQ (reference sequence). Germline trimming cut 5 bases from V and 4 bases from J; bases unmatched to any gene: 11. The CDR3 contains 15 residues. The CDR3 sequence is CASSPRDRAPYEQYF. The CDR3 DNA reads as TGTGCCAGCAGCCCCCGAGACAGGGCGCCTTACGAGCAGTACTTC.

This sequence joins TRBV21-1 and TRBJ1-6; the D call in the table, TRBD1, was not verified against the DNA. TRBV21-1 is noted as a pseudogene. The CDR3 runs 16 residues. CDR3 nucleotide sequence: TGTGCCAGCAGCACCGAAGTGGGGACAGGGAGAACACCCCTCCACTTT. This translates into CASSTEVGTGRTPLHF.

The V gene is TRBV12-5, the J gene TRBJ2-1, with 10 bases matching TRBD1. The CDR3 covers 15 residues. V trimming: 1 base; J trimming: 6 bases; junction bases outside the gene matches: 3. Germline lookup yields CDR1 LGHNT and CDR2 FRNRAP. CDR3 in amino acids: CASGLGQGASNEQFF. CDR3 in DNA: TGTGCTAGTGGTTTGGGACAGGGGGCGAGCAATGAGCAGTTCTTC. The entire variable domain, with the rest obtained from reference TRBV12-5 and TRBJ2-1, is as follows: DARVTQTPRHKVTEMGQEVTMRCQPILGHNTVFWYRQTMMQGLELLAYFRNRAPLDDSGMPKDRFSAEMPDATLATLKIQPSEPRDSAVYFCASGLGQGASNEQFFGPGTRLTVL.

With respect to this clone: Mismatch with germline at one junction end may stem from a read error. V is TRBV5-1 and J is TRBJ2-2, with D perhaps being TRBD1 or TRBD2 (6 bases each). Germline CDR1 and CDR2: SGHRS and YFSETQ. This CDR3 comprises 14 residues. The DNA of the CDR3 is TGCGCCAGCAGCTGGGGGCGCGCTCGGCGGGGAGCTGTTTTT. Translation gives CASSWGRARRGAVF.

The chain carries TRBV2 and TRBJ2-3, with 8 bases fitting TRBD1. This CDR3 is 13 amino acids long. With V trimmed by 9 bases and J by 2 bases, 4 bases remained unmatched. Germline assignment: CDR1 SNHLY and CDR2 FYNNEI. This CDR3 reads CARTGEDTDTQYF. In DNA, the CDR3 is TGTGCCAGGACAGGGGAGGACACAGATACGCAGTATTTT. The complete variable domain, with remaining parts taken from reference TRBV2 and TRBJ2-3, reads EPEVTQTPSHQVTQMGQEVILRCVPISNHLYFYWYRQILGQKVEFLVSFYNNEISEKSEIFDDQFSVERPDGSNFTLKIRSTKLEDSAMYFCARTGEDTDTQYFGPGTRLTVL.

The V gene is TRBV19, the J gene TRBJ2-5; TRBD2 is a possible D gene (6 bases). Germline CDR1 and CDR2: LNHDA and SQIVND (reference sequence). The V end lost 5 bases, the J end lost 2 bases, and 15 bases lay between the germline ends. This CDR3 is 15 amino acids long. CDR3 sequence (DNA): TGTGCCAGTAGTGAACACTGGGGGGTACAAGAGACCCAGTACTTC. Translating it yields CASSEHWGVQETQYF.

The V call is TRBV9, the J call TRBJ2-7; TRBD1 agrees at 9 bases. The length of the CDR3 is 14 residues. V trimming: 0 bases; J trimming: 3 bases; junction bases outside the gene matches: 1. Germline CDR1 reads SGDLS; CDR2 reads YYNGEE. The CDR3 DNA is TGTGCCAGCAGCGTAGGGACAGGGGTCTACGAGCAGTACTTC. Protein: CASSVGTGVYEQYF.

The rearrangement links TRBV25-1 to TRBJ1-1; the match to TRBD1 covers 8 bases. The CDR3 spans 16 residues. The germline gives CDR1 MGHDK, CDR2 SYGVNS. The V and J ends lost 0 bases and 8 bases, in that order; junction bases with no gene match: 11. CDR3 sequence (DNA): TGTGCCAGCAGTGAATATCTCCCGACAGGGGAGGCCGAAGCTTTCTTT. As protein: CASSEYLPTGEAEAFF.

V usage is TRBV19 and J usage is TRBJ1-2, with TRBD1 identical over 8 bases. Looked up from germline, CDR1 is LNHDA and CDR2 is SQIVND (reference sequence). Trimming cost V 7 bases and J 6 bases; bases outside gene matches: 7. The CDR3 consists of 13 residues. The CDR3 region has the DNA TGTGCCAGTATGAGGGACAGGCTCGATGGCTACACCTTC. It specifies CASMRDRLDGYTF.

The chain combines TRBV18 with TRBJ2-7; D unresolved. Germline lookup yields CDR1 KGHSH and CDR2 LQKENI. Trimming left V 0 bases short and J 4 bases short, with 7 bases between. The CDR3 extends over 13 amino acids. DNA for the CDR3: TGTGCCAGCTCACCACCAACGGGTTACGAGCAGTACTTC. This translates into CASSPPTGYEQYF. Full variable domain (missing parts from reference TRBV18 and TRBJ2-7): NAGVMQNPRHLVRRRGQEARLRCSPMKGHSHVYWYRQLPEEGLKFMVYLQKENIIDESGMPKERFSAEFPKEGPSILRIQQVVRGDSAAYFCASSPPTGYEQYFGPGTRLTVT.

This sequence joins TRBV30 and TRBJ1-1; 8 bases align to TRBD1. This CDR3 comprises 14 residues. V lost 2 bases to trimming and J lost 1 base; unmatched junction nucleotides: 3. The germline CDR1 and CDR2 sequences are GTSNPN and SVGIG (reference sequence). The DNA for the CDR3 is TGTGCCTGGAGTCCCGGGACAGGGAACACTGAAGCTTTCTTT. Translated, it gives CAWSPGTGNTEAFF. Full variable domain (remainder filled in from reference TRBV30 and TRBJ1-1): SQTIHQWPATLVQPVGSPLSLECTVEGTSNPNLYWYRQAAGRGLQLLFYSVGIGQISSEVPQNLSASRPQDRQFILSSKKLLLSDSGFYLCAWSPGTGNTEAFFGQGTRLTVV.

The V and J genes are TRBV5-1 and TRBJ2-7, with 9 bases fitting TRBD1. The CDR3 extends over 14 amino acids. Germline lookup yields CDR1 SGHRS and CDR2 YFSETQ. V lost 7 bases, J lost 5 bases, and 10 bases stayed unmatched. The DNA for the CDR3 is TGCGCCAGCCGACTCGGACAGGGGCCGGACGAGCAGTACTTC. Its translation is CASRLGQGPDEQYF.

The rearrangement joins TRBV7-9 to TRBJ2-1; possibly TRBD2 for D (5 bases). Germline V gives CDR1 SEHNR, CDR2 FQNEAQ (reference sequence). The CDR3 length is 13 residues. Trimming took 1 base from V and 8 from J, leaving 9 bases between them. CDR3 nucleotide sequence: TGTGCCAGCAGCTTAGGTACCGGGGATGAGCAGTTCTTC. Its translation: CASSLGTGDEQFF.

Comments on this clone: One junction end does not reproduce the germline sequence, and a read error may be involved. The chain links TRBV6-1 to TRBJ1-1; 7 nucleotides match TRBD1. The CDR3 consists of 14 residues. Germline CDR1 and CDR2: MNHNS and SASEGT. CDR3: CASSYRGMKTEAFF. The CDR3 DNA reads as TGTGCCAGCAGCTACAGGGGAATGAAAACTGAAGCTTTCTTT.

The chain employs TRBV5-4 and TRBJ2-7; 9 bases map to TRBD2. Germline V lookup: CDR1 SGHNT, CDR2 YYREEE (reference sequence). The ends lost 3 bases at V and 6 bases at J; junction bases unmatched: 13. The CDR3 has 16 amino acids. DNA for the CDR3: TGTGCCAGCAGCTCCGGGACTAGCTATACACCCCCCGAGCAGTACTTC. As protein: CASSSGTSYTPPEQYF.

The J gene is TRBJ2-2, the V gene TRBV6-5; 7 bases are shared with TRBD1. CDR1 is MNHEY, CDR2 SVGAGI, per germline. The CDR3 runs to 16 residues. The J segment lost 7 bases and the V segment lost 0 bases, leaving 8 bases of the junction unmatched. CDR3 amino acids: CASSYSSAGGLGELFF. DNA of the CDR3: TGTGCCAGCAGTTACTCGTCCGCAGGGGGTCTCGGGGAGCTGTTTTTT.

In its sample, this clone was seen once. This chain's CDR3 is CASSDRNTEAFF. Here the CDR3 DNA reads TGCGCCAGCAGTGACCGAAACACTGAAGCTTTCTTT. This sequence joins TRBV10-1 and TRBJ1-1, with D unclear. From germline, CDR1 is WNHNN and CDR2 SYGVQD (reference sequence). This CDR3 region has 12 residues. With 3 bases removed from V and 2 bases from J, the gap between germline ends came to 4 bases.

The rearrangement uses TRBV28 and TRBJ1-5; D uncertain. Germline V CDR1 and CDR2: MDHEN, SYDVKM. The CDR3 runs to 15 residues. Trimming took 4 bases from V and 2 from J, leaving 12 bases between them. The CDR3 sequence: CASSSDTFGNQPQHF. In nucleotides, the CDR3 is TGTGCCAGCAGTTCCGACACCTTCGGCAATCAGCCCCAGCATTTT.

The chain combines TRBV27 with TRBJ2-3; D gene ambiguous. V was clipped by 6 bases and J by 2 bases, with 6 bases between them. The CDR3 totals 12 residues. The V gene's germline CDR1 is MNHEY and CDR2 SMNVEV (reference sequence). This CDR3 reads CASSPDTDTQYF. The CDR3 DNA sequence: TGTGCCAGCAGCCCAGACACAGATACGCAGTATTTT.

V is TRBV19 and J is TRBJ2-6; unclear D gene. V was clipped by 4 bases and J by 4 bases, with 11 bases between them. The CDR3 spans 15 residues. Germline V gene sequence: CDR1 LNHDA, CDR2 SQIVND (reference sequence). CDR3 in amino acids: CASSTRVSGANVLTF. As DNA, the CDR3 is TGTGCCAGTAGTACAAGGGTGTCAGGGGCCAACGTCCTGACTTTC.

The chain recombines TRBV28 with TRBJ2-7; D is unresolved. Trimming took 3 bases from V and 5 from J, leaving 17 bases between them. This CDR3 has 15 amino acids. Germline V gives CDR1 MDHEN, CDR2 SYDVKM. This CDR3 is CASSFGRSGHDEQYF. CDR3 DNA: TGTGCCAGCAGTTTTGGAAGATCTGGGCACGACGAGCAGTACTTC.

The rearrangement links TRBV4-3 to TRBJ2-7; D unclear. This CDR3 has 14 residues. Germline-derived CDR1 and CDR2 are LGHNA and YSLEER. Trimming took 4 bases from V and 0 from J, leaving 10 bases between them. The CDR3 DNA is TGCGCCAGCAGCCCTAGGGTTAGCTCCTACGAGCAGTACTTC. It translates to CASSPRVSSYEQYF.

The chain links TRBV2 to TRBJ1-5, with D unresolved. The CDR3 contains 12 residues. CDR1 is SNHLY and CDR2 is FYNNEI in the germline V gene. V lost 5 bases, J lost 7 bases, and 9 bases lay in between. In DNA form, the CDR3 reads TGTGCCAGCAGTCCACCACAACAGCCCCAGCATTTT. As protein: CASSPPQQPQHF. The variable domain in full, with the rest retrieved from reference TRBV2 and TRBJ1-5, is EPEVTQTPSHQVTQMGQEVILRCVPISNHLYFYWYRQILGQKVEFLVSFYNNEISEKSEIFDDQFSVERPDGSNFTLKIRSTKLEDSAMYFCASSPPQQPQHFGDGTRLSIL.

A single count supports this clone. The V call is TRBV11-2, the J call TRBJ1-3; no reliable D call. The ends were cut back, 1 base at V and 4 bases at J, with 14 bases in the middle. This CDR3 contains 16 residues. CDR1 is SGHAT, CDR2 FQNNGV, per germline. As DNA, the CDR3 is TGTGCCAGCAGCTTAGGTACCCACAACGCGGGAAACACCATATATTTT. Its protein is CASSLGTHNAGNTIYF.